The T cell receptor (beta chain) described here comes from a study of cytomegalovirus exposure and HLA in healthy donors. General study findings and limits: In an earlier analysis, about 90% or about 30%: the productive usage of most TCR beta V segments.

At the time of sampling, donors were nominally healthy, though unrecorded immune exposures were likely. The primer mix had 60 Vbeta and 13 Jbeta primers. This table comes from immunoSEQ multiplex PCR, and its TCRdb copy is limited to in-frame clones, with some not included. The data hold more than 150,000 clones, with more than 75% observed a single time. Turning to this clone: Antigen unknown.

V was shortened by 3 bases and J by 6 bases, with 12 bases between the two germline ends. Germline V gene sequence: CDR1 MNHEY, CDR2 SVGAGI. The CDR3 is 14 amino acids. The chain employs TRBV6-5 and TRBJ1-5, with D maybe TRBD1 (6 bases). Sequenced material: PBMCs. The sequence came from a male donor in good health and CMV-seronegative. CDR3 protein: CASSYSRGIQPQHF. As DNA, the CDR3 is TGTGCCAGCAGTTATTCCAGGGGAATTCAGCCCCAGCATTTT.